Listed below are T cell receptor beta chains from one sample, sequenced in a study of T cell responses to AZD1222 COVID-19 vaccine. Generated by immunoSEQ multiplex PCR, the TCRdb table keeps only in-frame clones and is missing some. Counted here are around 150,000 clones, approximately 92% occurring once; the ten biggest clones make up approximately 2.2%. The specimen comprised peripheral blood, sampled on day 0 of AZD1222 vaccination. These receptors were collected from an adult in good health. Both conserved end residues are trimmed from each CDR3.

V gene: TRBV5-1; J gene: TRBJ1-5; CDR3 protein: ASSFLPSGSGNQPQH
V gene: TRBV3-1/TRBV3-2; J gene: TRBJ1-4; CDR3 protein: ASSLTGQANEKLF
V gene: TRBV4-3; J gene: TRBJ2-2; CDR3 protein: ASSQANSGGRAAGELF
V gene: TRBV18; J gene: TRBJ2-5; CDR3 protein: ASSATSSGETQY
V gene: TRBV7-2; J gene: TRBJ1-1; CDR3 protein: ASSSGQGTEAF
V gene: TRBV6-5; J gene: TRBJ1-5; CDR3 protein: ASSYSSGGTQH
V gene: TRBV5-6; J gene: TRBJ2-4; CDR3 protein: ASSWRGIEGNIQY
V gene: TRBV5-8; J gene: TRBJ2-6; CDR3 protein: ASSLGHSSGANVLT
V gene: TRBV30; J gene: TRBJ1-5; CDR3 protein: AWGRDSNQPQH
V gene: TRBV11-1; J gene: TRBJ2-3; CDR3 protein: ASSFRLASTDTQY
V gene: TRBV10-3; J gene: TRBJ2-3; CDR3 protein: AISGLGVNTDTQY
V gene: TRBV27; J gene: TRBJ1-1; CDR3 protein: ASRLRTGVRNTEAF
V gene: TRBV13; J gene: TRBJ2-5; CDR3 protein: ASSLRSGGGRETQY
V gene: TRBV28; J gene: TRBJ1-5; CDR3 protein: ASQKIGQVTGVAQPQH
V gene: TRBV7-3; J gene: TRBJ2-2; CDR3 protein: ASSPRGAWTGELF
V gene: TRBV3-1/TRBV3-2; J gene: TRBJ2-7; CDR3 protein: ASSPGPGSDNEQY
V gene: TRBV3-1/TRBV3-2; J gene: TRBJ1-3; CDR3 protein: ASSPDRLSGNTIY
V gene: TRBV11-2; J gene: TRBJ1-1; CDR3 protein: ASSFLLTGNTEAF
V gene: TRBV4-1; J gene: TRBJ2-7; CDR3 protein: ASSQDRGDYEQY
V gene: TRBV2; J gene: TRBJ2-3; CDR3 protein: ASSVGLPESPTDTQY
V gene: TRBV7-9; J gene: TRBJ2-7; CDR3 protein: ASSLGYRYYEQY
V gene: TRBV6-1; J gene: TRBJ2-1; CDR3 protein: ASSERGGGTYNEQF
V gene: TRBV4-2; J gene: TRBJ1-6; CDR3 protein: ASSQEVQVSYNSPLH
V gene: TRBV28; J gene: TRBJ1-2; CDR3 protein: ASRRTVIEGYT
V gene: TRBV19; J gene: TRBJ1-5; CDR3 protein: ASSIDAGWQPQH
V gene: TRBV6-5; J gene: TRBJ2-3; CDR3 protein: ADPLATSTDTQY
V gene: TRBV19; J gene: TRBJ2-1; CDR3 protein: ASSMERGGLQF
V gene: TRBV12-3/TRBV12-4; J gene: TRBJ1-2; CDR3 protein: ASSTAPGAGYT
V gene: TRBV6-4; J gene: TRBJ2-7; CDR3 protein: ASSEGVAGGRLGEQY
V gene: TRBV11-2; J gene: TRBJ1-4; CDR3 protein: ASSSFPEKLF
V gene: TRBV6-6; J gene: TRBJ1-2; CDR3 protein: ASSSSPGLDGYT
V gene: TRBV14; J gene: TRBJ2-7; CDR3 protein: ASSQGWREY
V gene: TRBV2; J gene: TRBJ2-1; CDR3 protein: ASSRRGGLGEQF
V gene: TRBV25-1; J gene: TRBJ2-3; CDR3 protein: ASGRLGTDTQY
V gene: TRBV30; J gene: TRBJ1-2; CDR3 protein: AIRDREAGGYT
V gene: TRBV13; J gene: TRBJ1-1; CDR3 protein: ASSKRTGLNTEAF
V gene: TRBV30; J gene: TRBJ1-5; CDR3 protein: AWRNNQGDQPQH
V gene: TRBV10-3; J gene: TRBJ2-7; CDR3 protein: AIALTSGSSYEQY
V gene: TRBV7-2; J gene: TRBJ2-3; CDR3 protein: ASSLKVGGAADTQY
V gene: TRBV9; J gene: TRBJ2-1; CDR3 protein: ASSVGVGRNEQF
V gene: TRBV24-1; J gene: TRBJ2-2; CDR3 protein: ATSDWTGLNGELF
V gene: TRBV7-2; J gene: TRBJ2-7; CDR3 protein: TSSWSGGGPYEQY
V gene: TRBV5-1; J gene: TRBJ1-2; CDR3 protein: ASSLGRTSGYGYT
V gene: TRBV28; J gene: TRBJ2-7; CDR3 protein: ASSSPGLGLYEQY
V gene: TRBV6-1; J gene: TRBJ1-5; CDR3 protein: ASSERGGQPQH
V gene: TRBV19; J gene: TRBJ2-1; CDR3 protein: ASSILTTYNEQF
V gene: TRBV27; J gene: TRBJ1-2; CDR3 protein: ASSFRQGDGYT
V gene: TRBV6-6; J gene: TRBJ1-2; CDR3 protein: ASSWSTGDGYT
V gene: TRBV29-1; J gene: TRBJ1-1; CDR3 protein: SYASGTGGRNTEAF
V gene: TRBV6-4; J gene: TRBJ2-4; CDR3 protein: ASSHRTGGTAKNIQY
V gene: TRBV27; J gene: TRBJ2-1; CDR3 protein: ASSLGHQNEQF
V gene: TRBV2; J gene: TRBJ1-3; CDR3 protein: ASVLGPSPAPGNTIY
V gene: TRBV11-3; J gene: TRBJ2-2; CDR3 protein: ASSSPPGQHTGELF
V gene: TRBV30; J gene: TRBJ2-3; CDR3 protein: AWDLGQSTDTQY
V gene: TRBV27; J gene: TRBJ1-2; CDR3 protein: ASSLRRAEWDGYT
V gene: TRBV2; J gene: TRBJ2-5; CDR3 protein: ASRVRGGEETQY
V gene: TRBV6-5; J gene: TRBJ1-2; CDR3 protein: ASSYKGSGGYT
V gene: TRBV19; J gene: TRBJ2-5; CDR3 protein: ASSIHPRSGGETQY
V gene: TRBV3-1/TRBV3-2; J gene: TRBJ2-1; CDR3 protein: ASSQHEATTAQGQLAGEPNEQF
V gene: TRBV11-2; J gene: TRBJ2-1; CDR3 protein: ASSGDTYNEQF